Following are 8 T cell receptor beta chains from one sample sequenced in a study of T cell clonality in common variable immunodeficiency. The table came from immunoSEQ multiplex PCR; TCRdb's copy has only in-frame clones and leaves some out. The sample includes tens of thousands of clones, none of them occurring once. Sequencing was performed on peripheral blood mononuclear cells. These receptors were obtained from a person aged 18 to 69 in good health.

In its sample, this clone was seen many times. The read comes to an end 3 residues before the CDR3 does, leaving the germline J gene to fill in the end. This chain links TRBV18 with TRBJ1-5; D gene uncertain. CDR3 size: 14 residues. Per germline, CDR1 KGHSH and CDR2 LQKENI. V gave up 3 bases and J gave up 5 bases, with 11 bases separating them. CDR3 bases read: TGTGCCAGCTCACCCGGCGGGCTCGATCAGCCC. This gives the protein CASSPGGLDQP. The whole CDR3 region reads CASSPGGLDQPQHF.

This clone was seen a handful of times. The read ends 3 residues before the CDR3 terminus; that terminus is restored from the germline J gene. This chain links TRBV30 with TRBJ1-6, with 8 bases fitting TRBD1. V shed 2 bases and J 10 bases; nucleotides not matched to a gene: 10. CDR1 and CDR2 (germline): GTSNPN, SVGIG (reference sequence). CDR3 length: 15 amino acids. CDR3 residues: CAWSTGQGRGSPLHF. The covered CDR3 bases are TGTGCCTGGAGTACTGGACAGGGAAGAGGATCACCC.

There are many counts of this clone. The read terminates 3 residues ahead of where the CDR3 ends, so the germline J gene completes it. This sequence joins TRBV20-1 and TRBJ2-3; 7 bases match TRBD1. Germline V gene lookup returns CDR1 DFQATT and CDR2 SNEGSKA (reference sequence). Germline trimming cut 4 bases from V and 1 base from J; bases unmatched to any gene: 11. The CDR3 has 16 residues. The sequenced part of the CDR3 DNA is TGCAGTGCTAACTCCCCCGGCACAGGGGGCACAGATACG. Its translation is CSANSPGTGGTDT. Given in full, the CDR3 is CSANSPGTGGTDTQYF.

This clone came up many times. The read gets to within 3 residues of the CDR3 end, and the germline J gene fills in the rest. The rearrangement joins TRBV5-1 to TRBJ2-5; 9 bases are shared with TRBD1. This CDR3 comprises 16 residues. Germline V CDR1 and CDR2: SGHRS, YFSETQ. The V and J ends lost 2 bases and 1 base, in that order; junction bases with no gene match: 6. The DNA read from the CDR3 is TGCGCCAGCAGCTTTTCCGGGACAGGGTTCCAAGAGACC. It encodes CASSFSGTGFQET. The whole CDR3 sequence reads CASSFSGTGFQETQYF.

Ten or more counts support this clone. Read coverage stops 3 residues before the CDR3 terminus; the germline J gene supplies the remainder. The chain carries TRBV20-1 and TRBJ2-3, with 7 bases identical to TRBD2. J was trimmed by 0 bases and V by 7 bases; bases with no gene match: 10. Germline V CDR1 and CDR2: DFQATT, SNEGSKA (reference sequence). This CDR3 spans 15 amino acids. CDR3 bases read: TGCAGTGTCACCCCCGGGACTACTAGCACAGATACG. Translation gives CSVTPGTTSTDT. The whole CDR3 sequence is CSVTPGTTSTDTQYF.

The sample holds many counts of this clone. The sequenced part of the CDR3 DNA is TGTGCCAGCAGCTTGTTAAGGGGGACCGCCTATGGC. Its protein product is CASSLLRGTAYG. The whole CDR3 sequence is CASSLLRGTAYGYTF. The chain couples TRBV5-4 to TRBJ1-2; tentatively, D is TRBD1 (6 bases). From the germline J gene comes the end of the CDR3, since the read stops 3 residues before it. The CDR3 loop spans 15 amino acids. CDR1 SGHNT and CDR2 YYREEE come from the germline V gene (reference sequence). V lost 1 base, J lost 4 bases, and 14 bases lay in between. Based on the CDR3 plus reference TRBV5-4 and TRBJ1-2, the full variable domain is ETGVTQSPTHLIKTRGQQVTLRCSSQSGHNTVSWYQQALGQGPQFIFQYYREEENGRGNFPPRFSGLQFPNYSSELNVNALELDDSALYLCASSLLRGTAYGYTFGSGTRLTVV.

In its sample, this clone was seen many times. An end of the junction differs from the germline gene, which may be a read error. The CDR3: CASSLSGDTDTQYF. The DNA read from the CDR3 is TGTGCTAGCAGCCTTAGCGGAGACACAGATACG. The chain links TRBV7-7 to TRBJ2-3, with a weak D call TRBD2 (6 bases). The read is 3 residues too short to cover the CDR3 end, so that end is filled in from the germline J gene. CDR1 and CDR2 from the germline V gene are SSHAT and FNYEAQ (reference sequence). This CDR3 is built from 14 residues. Variable domain in full (rest from reference TRBV7-7 and TRBJ2-3): GAGVSQSPRYKVTKRGQDVTLRCDPISSHATLYWYQQALGQGPEFLTYFNYEAQPDKSGLPSDRFSAERPEGSISTLTIQRTEQRDSAMYRCASSLSGDTDTQYFGPGTRLTVL.

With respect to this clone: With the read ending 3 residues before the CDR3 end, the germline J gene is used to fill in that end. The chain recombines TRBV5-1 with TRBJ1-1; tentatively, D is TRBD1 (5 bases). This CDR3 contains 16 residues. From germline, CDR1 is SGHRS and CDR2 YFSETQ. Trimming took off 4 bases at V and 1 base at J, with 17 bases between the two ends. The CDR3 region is CASSPGRGGGNTEAFF. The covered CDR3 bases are TGCGCCAGCAGCCCGGGGCGGGGAGGAGGGAACACTGAA.